The 2 T cell receptor beta chains listed next were all sequenced from one sample in a study of Ad26.COV2.S vaccination and SARS-CoV-2 variants (dated by TCRdb to the early 2020s). Receptor amplification or capture employed the immunoSEQ multiplex PCR assay. In TCRdb, the immuneACCESS table is reduced to in-frame sequences with V and J assigned. These tables do not hold every clone; where another copy was compared, an unresolved V gene accounts for under half, and the others remain unexplained. The sample yields approximately 350,000 clones; roughly 84% were counted once. The ten largest clones represent about 3.5% of the sample. The label giving this sample's treatment or condition can be read as: some 19 received Ad26.COV2.S at low or high dose, single or two shots; 5 received placebo; per-sample allocation not given. For vaccine and placebo recipients, repertoires were sequenced using samples collected on day 63 after the first injection.

Sample: peripheral blood, taken in a trial of Ad26.COV2.S vaccine versus placebo. These receptor sequences come from a person aged 18 to 65 who received the Ad26.COV2.S COVID-19 vaccine or a placebo.

V gene TRBV25-1 combines with J gene TRBJ1-1; no clear D. V shed 6 bases and J shed 2 bases, with 10 bases lying between them. Germline-derived CDR1 and CDR2 are MGHDK and SYGVNS. This CDR3 contains 13 residues. CDR3 DNA sequence: TGTGCCAGCAGGGAGGGTTTCAACACTGAAGCTTTCTTT. Translation: CASREGFNTEAFF.

The chain recombines TRBV20-1 with TRBJ2-1; 10 bases are shared with TRBD1. CDR3 length: 17 residues. Germline V lookup: CDR1 DFQATT, CDR2 SNEGSKA (reference sequence). V gave up 3 bases and J gave up 7 bases; unmatched junction bases: 15. CDR3 nucleotide sequence: TGCAGTGCTAGTAGGGGGTCTTGGGACAGGGGTGGTAATGAGCAGTTCTTC. This encodes CSASRGSWDRGGNEQFF.